The rows below give T cell receptor beta chains drawn from one sample of a study of cytomegalovirus exposure and HLA in healthy donors. Data came from immunoSEQ multiplex PCR; TCRdb stores just in-frame clones and leaves some out. The table includes 200,000 or so clones, about 74% detected once. Sequencing used PBMCs. The receptor source for this set is a man between 35 and 55 years old in good health and CMV-seronegative. Both conserved end residues are part of each CDR3. The D gene is left open where the match is weak. Size is stated for part of the rows, as once, few or many counts, or as a class when the clone is expanded.

d_call	clone_size	j_call	v_call	cdr3_nt	cdr3_aa
.	.	TRBJ1-4	TRBV5-6	TGTGCCAGCAGCCGGGAGGGGGGGCACGAAAAACTGTTTTTT	CASSREGGHEKLFF
.	.	TRBJ2-7	TRBV28	TGTGCCAGCAGTTCCGGGACTTTTTCCTACGAGCAGTACTTC	CASSSGTFSYEQYF
.	.	TRBJ1-1	TRBV5-1	TGCGCCAGCCAGAAGGGGCCTGAAGCTTTCTTT	CASQKGPEAFF
.	.	TRBJ2-7	TRBV27	TGTGCCAGCAGTTTTCAGGGGACGTACTTCTACGAGCAGTACTTC	CASSFQGTYFYEQYF
TRBD1	.	TRBJ1-2	TRBV5-4	TGTGCCAGCAGCTTGGGGGGGACAGGAGAAAACTATGGCTACACCTTC	CASSLGGTGENYGYTF
.	.	TRBJ1-1	TRBV21-1	TGTGCCAGCAGCAAAGAACCGACACCGACCATGAACACTGAAGCTTTCTTT	CASSKEPTPTMNTEAFF
.	.	TRBJ2-5	TRBV5-1	TGCGCCAGCAGCTTTAAAGAGACCCAGTACTTC	CASSFKETQYF
.	.	TRBJ1-2	TRBV28	.	CASSSGQGAYGYTF
.	.	TRBJ2-3	TRBV13	TGTGCCAGCAGCTTAGTTCTAGGAGGAAGCCAAGATACGCAGTATTTT	CASSLVLGGSQDTQYF
.	.	TRBJ1-3	TRBV7-9	TGTGCCACCTCACCGGGGACATCCTCTGGAAACACCATATATTTT	CATSPGTSSGNTIYF
.	.	TRBJ2-6	TRBV11-2	TGTGCCAGCAGCTTGGGAGCAACTGGGGCCAACGTCCTGACTTTC	CASSLGATGANVLTF
.	.	TRBJ1-6	TRBV27	TGTGCCAGCACCGGGTTTCACGGCTCACCCCTCCACTTT	CASTGFHGSPLHF
.	.	TRBJ1-5	TRBV28	TGTGCCATCTCCGAGACCGGCGGTAATCAGCCCCAGCATTTT	CAISETGGNQPQHF
.	.	TRBJ1-1	TRBV7-3	TGTGCCAGCAGCTTAGGGCAGGGATACACTGAAGCTTTCTTT	CASSLGQGYTEAFF
.	.	TRBJ2-1	TRBV7-8	TGTGCCAGCAGCTTAGTAGCCCGGGATGAGCAGTTCTTC	CASSLVARDEQFF
.	.	TRBJ2-7	TRBV28	TGTGCCAGCAGTTTATCGGGTCTCGGTGGAGGGCTTTACGAGCAGTACTTC	CASSLSGLGGGLYEQYF
TRBD2	.	TRBJ2-1	TRBV5-4	TGTGCCAGCAGCTCCCGCGGGAGGGCCGACAATGAGCAGTTCTTC	CASSSRGRADNEQFF
.	.	TRBJ2-3	TRBV9	TGTGCCAGCAGCGTAAATGATTGGGGAGCCACAGATACGCAGTATTTT	CASSVNDWGATDTQYF
TRBD1	.	TRBJ2-7	TRBV5-5	TGTGCCAGCAGCTTAGCAGGGGGCCACGAGCAGTACTTC	CASSLAGGHEQYF
TRBD2	few	TRBJ2-1	TRBV9	TGTGCCAGCAGCGGGCCAAGCGGGGGGGCCTACAATGAGCAGTTCTTC	CASSGPSGGAYNEQFF
TRBD1	.	TRBJ1-2	TRBV15	TGTGCCACCAGCCTAGAGGGGAGAATAGTAGGGACAGTCTCTTATGGCTACACCTTC	CATSLEGRIVGTVSYGYTF
.	.	TRBJ1-4	TRBV30	TGTGCCTGGAGTGTAAGAGCAGGGCGTAATGAAAAACTGTTTTTT	CAWSVRAGRNEKLFF
.	once	TRBJ2-1	TRBV7-3	TGTGCCAGCAGCTTAACCCGGGACTCCCCAACCACCAATGAGCAGTTCTTC	CASSLTRDSPTTNEQFF
TRBD1	.	TRBJ1-2	TRBV25-1	TGTGCCAGCAGTGAGCGACAGGGTGGCTATGGCTACACCTTC	CASSERQGGYGYTF
.	few	TRBJ1-1	TRBV7-9	TGTTCCAGCAGCCAACTGGGGGGGAGGAAGGCTGAAGCTTTCTTT	CSSSQLGGRKAEAFF
TRBD1	.	TRBJ2-7	TRBV29-1	TGCAGCGTTGGGGACAGTGTTTGGGGTGAGAACGAGCAGTACTTC	CSVGDSVWGENEQYF
.	.	TRBJ2-3	TRBV10-3	TGTGCCATCAGTGGTCGACTGGGTACGACAGATACGCAGTATTTT	CAISGRLGTTDTQYF
TRBD1	.	TRBJ1-3	TRBV30	TGTGCCTGGAGTGTGGAATATTTTCTCGTTCCGGGACAGTTTTCTGGAAACACCATATATTTT	CAWSVEYFLVPGQFSGNTIYF
.	few	TRBJ1-2	TRBV6-5	TGTGCCAGCAGAGATTCGACAGGACACACCTTC	CASRDSTGHTF
.	.	TRBJ2-5	TRBV7-6	TGTGCCAGCAGTACTTTTCGGGAGACCCAGTACTTC	CASSTFRETQYF
TRBD1	.	TRBJ1-5	TRBV7-9	TGTGCCAGCAGTCGGACAGGGGGGAGTCAGCCCCAGCATTTT	CASSRTGGSQPQHF
TRBD2	.	TRBJ2-7	TRBV11-2	TGTGCCAGCAGCGTTAGCGGGAGATCGGGGGAGCAGTACTTC	CASSVSGRSGEQYF
.	.	TRBJ2-5	TRBV11-2	TGTGCCAGCAGCCCACAGTTGCTGCCGGGGGAGCAGTACTTC	CASSPQLLPGEQYF
TRBD2	.	TRBJ2-3	TRBV5-1	TGCGCCAGCAGCTTGGCCGTGGCGGGAGGTTTCAGAACAGATACGCAGTATTTT	CASSLAVAGGFRTDTQYF